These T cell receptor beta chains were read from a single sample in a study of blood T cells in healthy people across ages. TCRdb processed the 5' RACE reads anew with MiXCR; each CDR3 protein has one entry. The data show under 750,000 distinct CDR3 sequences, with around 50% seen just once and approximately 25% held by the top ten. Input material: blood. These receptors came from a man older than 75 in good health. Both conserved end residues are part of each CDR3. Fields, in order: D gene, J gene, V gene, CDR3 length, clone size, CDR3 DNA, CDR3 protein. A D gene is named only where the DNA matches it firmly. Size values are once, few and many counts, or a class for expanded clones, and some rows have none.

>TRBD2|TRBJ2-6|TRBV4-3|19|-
TGCGCCAGCAGCCAGGGTAGCGGGAGGGTGTGCTCTGGGGCCAACGTCCTGACTTTC
CASSQGSGRVCSGANVLTF
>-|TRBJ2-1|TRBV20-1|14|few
TGCAGTGCTAGAGATGTCGCATCACCCCCTGAGCAGTTCTTC
CSARDVASPPEQFF
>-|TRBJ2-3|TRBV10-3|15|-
TGTGCCATCTCCTGGGACGCAGATAGCACAGATACGCAGTATTTT
CAISWDADSTDTQYF
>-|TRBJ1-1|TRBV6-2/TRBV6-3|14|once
TGTGCCAGCAGTTACGTTCCAGCCAACACTGAAGCTTTCTTT
CASSYVPANTEAFF
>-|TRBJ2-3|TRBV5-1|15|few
TGCGCCAGCAGCGAAGTGCGAGGGAGCACAGATACGCAGTATTTT
CASSEVRGSTDTQYF
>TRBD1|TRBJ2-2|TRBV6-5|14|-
TGTGCCAGCAGTGGGACAGGGGGGACCGGGGAGCTGTTTTTT
CASSGTGGTGELFF
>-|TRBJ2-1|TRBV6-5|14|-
TGTGCCAGCAGTCCTAGCGTGAGATGCAATGAGCAGTTCTTC
CASSPSVRCNEQFF
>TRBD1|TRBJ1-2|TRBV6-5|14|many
TGTGCCAGCAGGAGATCAGGGGGCGGCTATGGCTACACCTTC
CASRRSGGGYGYTF
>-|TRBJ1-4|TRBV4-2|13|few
TGTGCCAGCAGCCTCGGCAGTTTGGAAAAACTGTTTTTT
CASSLGSLEKLFF
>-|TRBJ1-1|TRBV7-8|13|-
TGTGCCAGCAGCTTAGCGCGGCAGGCTGAAGCTTTCTTT
CASSLARQAEAFF
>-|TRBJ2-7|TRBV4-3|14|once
TGCGCCAGCAGCTCAAATTTAGGGCCCTACGAGCAGTACTTC
CASSSNLGPYEQYF
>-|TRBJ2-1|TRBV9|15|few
TGTGCCAGCAGCGTAGAGGCTGGGTTCGGCAATGAGCAGTTCTTC
CASSVEAGFGNEQFF
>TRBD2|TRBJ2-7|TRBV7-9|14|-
TGTGCCAGCAGGGCTAGCGGGAATACCTACGAGCAGTACTTC
CASRASGNTYEQYF
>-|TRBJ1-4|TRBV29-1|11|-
TGCAGCGTTGAATTCCGGGATGAACTGTTTTTT
CSVEFRDELFF
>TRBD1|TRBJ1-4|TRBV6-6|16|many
TGTGCCAGCAGTCGCGGGACAGGGTCAGATAATGAAAAACTGTTTTTT
CASSRGTGSDNEKLFF
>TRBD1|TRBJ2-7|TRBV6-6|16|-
TGTGCCAGCAGTCCCAATACAGGGGGTTTCTCCTACGAGCAGTACTTC
CASSPNTGGFSYEQYF
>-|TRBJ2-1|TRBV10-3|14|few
TGTGCCATCAGTACGGTCCAGGGCTGGGATGAGCAGTTCTTC
CAISTVQGWDEQFF
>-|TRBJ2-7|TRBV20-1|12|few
TGCAGTGCCCGCGTCGAAAACTACGAGCAGTACTTC
CSARVENYEQYF
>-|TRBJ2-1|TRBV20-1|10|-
TGCAGTGCTATGCACAATGAGCAGTTCTTC
CSAMHNEQFF
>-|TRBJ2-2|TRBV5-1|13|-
TGCGCCTGGAAGGACTTGAACACCGGGGAGCTGTTTTTT
CAWKDLNTGELFF
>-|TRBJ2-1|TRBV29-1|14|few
TGCAGCGTTGTTCCCGGGACCACCTACAATGAGCAGTTCTTC
CSVVPGTTYNEQFF
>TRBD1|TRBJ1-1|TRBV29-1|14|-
TGCAGCGCTAAATTGGACAGGGTGAACACTGAAGCTTTCTTT
CSAKLDRVNTEAFF
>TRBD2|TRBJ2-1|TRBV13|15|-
TGTGCCAGCAGCGGACTAGCGACGCCCTACAATGAGCAGTTCTTC
CASSGLATPYNEQFF
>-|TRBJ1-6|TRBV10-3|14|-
TGTGCCATCCGGGGGGCAGGGGACGGTTCACCCCTCCACTTT
CAIRGAGDGSPLHF
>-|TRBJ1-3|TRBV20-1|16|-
TGCAGTGCTAGAGCTTTGGGGCGAAACTCTGGAAACACCATATATTTT
CSARALGRNSGNTIYF
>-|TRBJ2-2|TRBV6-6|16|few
TGTGCCAGCAGTTACCGTGGCGGGGTCAACACCGGGGAGCTGTTTTTT
CASSYRGGVNTGELFF
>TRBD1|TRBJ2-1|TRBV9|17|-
TGTGCCAGCAGCGTACTCCCGGGGGACAGGGGGCAGAATGAGCAGTTCTTC
CASSVLPGDRGQNEQFF
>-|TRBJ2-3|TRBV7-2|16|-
TGTGCCAGCAGCTTAGTCGGGGCAGGGACGGCAGATACGCAGTATTTT
CASSLVGAGTADTQYF
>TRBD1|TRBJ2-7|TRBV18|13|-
TGTGCCAGCTCACCAAGACAGGGACACGAGCAGTACTTC
CASSPRQGHEQYF
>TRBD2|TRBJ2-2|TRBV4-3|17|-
TGCGCCAGCAGCCAAGCTGGGACTAGCGGGCGGGCCGGGGAGCTGTTTTTT
CASSQAGTSGRAGELFF
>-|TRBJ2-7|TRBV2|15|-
TGTGCCAGCAGCGGCGGACTGACCCTTCGAGGCGAGCAGTACTTC
CASSGGLTLRGEQYF
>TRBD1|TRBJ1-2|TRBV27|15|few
TGTGCCAGCAGTTTATCTGCTACAGGGGACTATGGCTACACCTTC
CASSLSATGDYGYTF